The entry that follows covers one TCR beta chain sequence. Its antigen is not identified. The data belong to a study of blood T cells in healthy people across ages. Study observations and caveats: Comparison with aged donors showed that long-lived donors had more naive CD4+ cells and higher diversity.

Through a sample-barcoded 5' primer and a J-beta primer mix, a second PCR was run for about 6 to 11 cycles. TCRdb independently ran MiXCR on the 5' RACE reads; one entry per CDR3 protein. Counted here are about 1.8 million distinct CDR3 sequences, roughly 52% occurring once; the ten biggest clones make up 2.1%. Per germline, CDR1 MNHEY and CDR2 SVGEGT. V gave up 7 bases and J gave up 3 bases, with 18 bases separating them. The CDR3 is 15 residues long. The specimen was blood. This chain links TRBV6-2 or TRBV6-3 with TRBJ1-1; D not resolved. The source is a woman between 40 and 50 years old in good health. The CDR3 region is CASTSRESLYTEAFF. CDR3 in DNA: TGTGCCAGCACCTCGAGGGAGTCTTTGTACACTGAAGCTTTCTTT.